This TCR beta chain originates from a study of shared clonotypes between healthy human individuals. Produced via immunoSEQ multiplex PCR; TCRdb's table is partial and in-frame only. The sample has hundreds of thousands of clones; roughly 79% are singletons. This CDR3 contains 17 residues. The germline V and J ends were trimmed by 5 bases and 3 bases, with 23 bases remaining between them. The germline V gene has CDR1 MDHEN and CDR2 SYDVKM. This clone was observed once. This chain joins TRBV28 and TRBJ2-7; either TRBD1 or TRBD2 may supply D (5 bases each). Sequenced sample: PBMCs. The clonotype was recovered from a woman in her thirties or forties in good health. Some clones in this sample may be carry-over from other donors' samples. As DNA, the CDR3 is TGTGCCAGCAGTCTCACCCTTACAGTTGAGGGGTTCTACGAGCAGTACTTC. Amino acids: CASSLTLTVEGFYEQYF.